The present TCR beta chain was sequenced within a study of cytomegalovirus exposure and HLA in healthy donors. Here immunoSEQ multiplex PCR was the method, and the copy in TCRdb shows in-frame clones only, minus some. Found here are some 99,000 clones, approximately 91% of them singletons; the top ten hold about 2.1%. CDR3 size: 16 residues. V was clipped by 5 bases and J by 8 bases, with 24 bases between them. Germline lookup yields CDR1 MGHDK and CDR2 SYGVNS. The sequenced sample consisted of PBMCs. This receptor was identified in a woman younger than 35 in good health and CMV-seronegative. The chain employs TRBV25-1 and TRBJ1-2, with no clear D. CDR3 in DNA: TGTGCCAGCAGTCCCTATCTTTCCGCGGGAGTAGGAGGCTACACCTTC. Translation: CASSPYLSAGVGGYTF.